Presented here are 26 T cell receptor beta chains from one specimen sequenced in a study of T cells in Graves' hyperthyroidism and ophthalmopathy. Researchers amplified the TCR beta CDR3 regions from RNA transcripts. In the first-round RT-PCR of the TCR CDR3, the HTBI primer set was used. TCRdb processed the multiplex PCR reads anew with MiXCR; each CDR3 protein has one entry. In the table there are hundreds of thousands of distinct CDR3 sequences, about a fifth of which are singletons. Specimen: blood. These TCRs come from a man aged 25-45 years with Graves' ophthalmopathy.

This clonotype was counted between two and nine times. The V gene is TRBV6-1, the J gene TRBJ1-5; a possible D gene is TRBD1 (5 bases). V lost 7 bases, J lost 0 bases, and 10 bases lay in between. There are 14 residues in the CDR3. From germline, CDR1 is MNHNS and CDR2 SASEGT. CDR3 DNA sequence: TGTGCCAGCATGGGGGAACTTAGCAATCAGCCCCAGCATTTT. As protein: CASMGELSNQPQHF.

The table lists this clonotype with a few counts. V is TRBV15 and J is TRBJ1-2, with D unclear. Trimming shortened V by 1 base and J by 8 bases, and 14 bases separated the two germline ends. CDR3 length: 14 amino acids. Germline assignment: CDR1 LNHNV and CDR2 YYDKDF (reference sequence). CDR3 protein: CATSRALRGGGYTF. CDR3 nucleotide sequence: TGTGCCACCAGCAGAGCACTGCGGGGAGGAGGCTACACCTTC. The complete variable domain, with remaining parts taken from reference TRBV15 and TRBJ1-2, reads DAMVIQNPRYQVTQFGKPVTLSCSQTLNHNVMYWYQQKSSQAPKLLFHYYDKDFNNEADTPDNFQSRRPNTSFCFLDIRSPGLGDTAMYLCATSRALRGGGYTFGSGTRLTVV.

The rearrangement links TRBV6-1 to TRBJ1-3; 8 nucleotides agree with TRBD1. Germline CDR1 is MNHNS and CDR2 is SASEGT. This CDR3 comprises 14 residues. V trimming: 5 bases; J trimming: 4 bases; junction bases outside the gene matches: 4. Here the CDR3 reads CASSLQGVGNTIYF. The CDR3 DNA sequence: TGTGCCAGCAGTTTACAGGGGGTAGGAAACACCATATATTTT.

This rearrangement joins TRBV20-1 to TRBJ2-3, with 8 bases identical to TRBD1. CDR3 size: 16 residues. The V and J ends lost 3 bases and 4 bases, in that order; junction bases with no gene match: 12. The germline V gene has CDR1 DFQATT and CDR2 SNEGSKA (reference sequence). The CDR3 DNA reads as TGCAGTGCTAGGTCGTTTGGGCAGGGGGCGGCAGATACGCAGTATTTT. This codes for CSARSFGQGAADTQYF.

The chain is built from TRBV7-3 and TRBJ2-3, with 9 bases that match TRBD2. The CDR3 loop spans 19 amino acids. V shed 7 bases, J shed 2 bases, and the junction held 19 bases outside the gene matches. CDR1 SGHTA and CDR2 FQGTGA come from the germline V gene. CDR3 nucleotide sequence: TGTGCCAGCAATCAGGACAACGGACTAGCGCCCAACCCCACAGATACGCAGTATTTT. Its protein product is CASNQDNGLAPNPTDTQYF. Combining the CDR3 with reference TRBV7-3 and TRBJ2-3 gives the whole variable domain GAGVSQTPSNKVTEKGKYVELRCDPISGHTALYWYRQSLGQGPEFLIYFQGTGAADDSGLPNDRFFAVRPEGSVSTLKIQRTERGDSAVYLCASNQDNGLAPNPTDTQYFGPGTRLTVL.

This clonotype was counted a few times. The chain combines TRBV29-1 with TRBJ2-3; D not resolved. CDR3 length equals 15 residues. V was trimmed by 6 bases and J by 2 bases, leaving 18 bases between them. Germline loops: CDR1 SQVTM, CDR2 ANQGSEA. The CDR3 DNA is TGCAGCGTACGCCGAAACTCGTACGTCACAGATACGCAGTATTTT. Translating it yields CSVRRNSYVTDTQYF.

This clonotype was recorded at least ten times. For the CDR3, the DNA is TGTGCCATTAAGTCCCGGGGATCGGACCAAGAGACCCAGTACTTC. Translation gives CAIKSRGSDQETQYF. This chain connects TRBV6-1 to TRBJ2-5; maybe TRBD2 (5 bases). The V gene's germline CDR1 is MNHNS and CDR2 SASEGT. V lost 10 bases and J 0 bases, leaving 18 bases between the germline ends. The length of the CDR3 is 15 residues.

V and J are TRBV4-1 and TRBJ1-1; D perhaps matches TRBD1 (6 bases). V lost 5 bases to trimming and J lost 4 bases, with 17 bases between them. The CDR3 loop spans 15 amino acids. The germline gives CDR1 MGHRA, CDR2 YSYEKL. The CDR3 loop reads CASSRQEGSVTEAFF. The CDR3 DNA is TGCGCCAGCAGCAGACAGGAGGGATCGGTCACTGAAGCTTTCTTT.

V and J are TRBV27 and TRBJ2-5, with D unresolved. The germline gives CDR1 MNHEY, CDR2 SMNVEV (reference sequence). The CDR3 totals 16 residues. With 1 base removed from V and 2 bases from J, the gap between germline ends came to 14 bases. In nucleotides, the CDR3 is TGTGCCAGCAGTTTATACGGCAGACACGGGCAAGAGACCCAGTACTTC. Its protein product is CASSLYGRHGQETQYF.

V gene TRBV19 combines with J gene TRBJ2-1; D ambiguous. CDR1 LNHDA and CDR2 SQIVND come from the germline V gene (reference sequence). Trimming left V 5 bases short and J 1 base short, with 12 bases between. The CDR3 has 15 residues. CDR3 region: CASSSRVISYNEQFF. DNA of the CDR3: TGTGCCAGTAGTTCTAGGGTCATTTCCTACAATGAGCAGTTCTTC.

This clonotype has a count of ten or more. This chain uses TRBV7-8 with TRBJ1-1, with 7 bases fitting TRBD1. The J segment lost 5 bases and the V segment lost 1 base, leaving 7 bases of the junction unmatched. Per the germline V gene, CDR1 is SGHVS and CDR2 is FQNEAQ. The CDR3 has 15 amino acids. CDR3 sequence (DNA): TGTGCCAGCAGCTTAGGGGCAGGGGGGAGTACTGAAGCTTTCTTT. Its protein product is CASSLGAGGSTEAFF.

For this clonotype: A much larger clone differs from this one at a single base, so this may be a read error. This chain uses TRBV11-2 with TRBJ2-3, with D unresolved. V was cut by 1 base and J by 6 bases, with 8 bases left in between. The germline V gene encodes CDR1 SGHAT and CDR2 FQNNGV. The CDR3 totals 13 residues. This CDR3 reads CASSLAPFDTQYF. DNA for the CDR3: TGTGCCAGCAGCTTAGCTCCGTTTGATACGCAGTATTTT. The variable domain in full, with the rest retrieved from reference TRBV11-2 and TRBJ2-3, is EAGVAQSPRYKIIEKRQSVAFWCNPISGHATLYWYQQILGQGPKLLIQFQNNGVVDDSQLPKDRFSAERLKGVDSTLKIQPAKLEDSAVYLCASSLAPFDTQYFGPGTRLTVL.

The chain is built from TRBV19 and TRBJ1-6; D ambiguous. The CDR3 consists of 13 residues. V shed 5 bases and J shed 10 bases, with 12 bases lying between them. Per germline, CDR1 LNHDA and CDR2 SQIVND (reference sequence). The CDR3 region is CASSVFGGSPLHF. As DNA, the CDR3 is TGTGCCAGTAGTGTTTTCGGCGGATCACCCCTCCACTTT.

This clonotype was counted many times. The chain links TRBV27 to TRBJ2-7, with D possibly matching TRBD1 (5 bases). V gave up 3 bases and J gave up 2 bases, with 14 bases separating them. The CDR3 is 15 amino acids. The V gene's germline CDR1 is MNHEY and CDR2 SMNVEV (reference sequence). The CDR3 sequence is CASSFSVVGAYEQYF. DNA of the CDR3: TGTGCCAGCAGTTTTTCAGTGGTAGGGGCCTACGAGCAGTACTTC.

V usage is TRBV9 and J usage is TRBJ2-4; no firm D call. Deletions cut 0 bases from V and 2 bases from J, with 6 bases between. This CDR3 region has 14 residues. Looked up from germline, CDR1 is SGDLS and CDR2 is YYNGEE. The CDR3 region has the DNA TGTGCCAGCAGCGTAGGCGTAACCAAAAACATTCAGTACTTC. Translating gives CASSVGVTKNIQYF.

This clonotype was counted a few times. The rearrangement links TRBV12-3 or TRBV12-4 to TRBJ2-5, with 9 bases fitting TRBD2. V shed 1 base, J shed 1 base, and the junction held 4 bases outside the gene matches. The CDR3 spans 16 residues. The CDR3 DNA reads TGTGCCAGCAGTTTAGAGGTAGCGGGGGCCCAAGAGACCCAGTACTTC. As protein: CASSLEVAGAQETQYF.

This clonotype was seen repeatedly, ten times or more. The chain recombines TRBV6-2 or TRBV6-3 with TRBJ1-5; D gene unclear. V was clipped by 0 bases and J by 5 bases, with 11 bases between them. Per germline, CDR1 MNHEY and CDR2 SVGEGT. The CDR3 runs to 15 residues. Written as DNA, the CDR3 is TGTGCCAGCAGTTACTCCAGACACCCCGATCAGCCCCAGCATTTT. Its translation: CASSYSRHPDQPQHF.

This clonotype was observed a handful of times. In DNA, the CDR3 is TGTGCCAGCAGACGAAGGACTAGCGCCTACAATGAGCAGTTCTTC. Translation: CASRRRTSAYNEQFF. This chain joins TRBV28 and TRBJ2-1, with 9 bases matching TRBD2. The length of the CDR3 is 15 residues. The ends lost 6 bases at V and 2 bases at J; junction bases unmatched: 5. Germline CDR1 MDHEN, CDR2 SYDVKM.

This chain connects TRBV13 to TRBJ2-4, with a weak D call TRBD1 (5 bases). Between the trimmed V and J ends, which lost 6 bases and 7 bases, there was a span of 10 bases. The CDR3 consists of 12 residues. CDR1 and CDR2 (germline): PRHDT, FYEKMQ (reference sequence). The CDR3 nucleotides read TGTGCCAGCAGTGTTCCAGGGAACATTCAGTACTTC. It translates to CASSVPGNIQYF.

This clonotype was counted only a few times. V and J are TRBV5-1 and TRBJ2-1, with TRBD2 matching over 7 bases. J was trimmed by 9 bases and V by 0 bases; bases with no gene match: 6. The CDR3 covers 14 residues. CDR1 is SGHRS, CDR2 YFSETQ, per germline. CDR3 loop: CASSLEWEGPEQFF. The CDR3 nucleotides read TGCGCCAGCAGCTTGGAGTGGGAGGGCCCTGAGCAGTTCTTC.

This clonotype has just one count. The V call is TRBV11-3, the J call TRBJ1-2, with D possibly being TRBD1 (5 bases). The V end lost 3 bases, the J end lost 0 bases, and 14 bases lay between the germline ends. CDR3 length: 16 amino acids. Germline assignment: CDR1 SGHNT and CDR2 YENEEA. The CDR3 region is CASSLGGARANYGYTF. The CDR3 DNA is TGTGCCAGCAGCTTGGGTGGGGCCAGAGCTAACTATGGCTACACCTTC.

There are a few counts of this clonotype. This rearrangement joins TRBV4-3 to TRBJ2-7; D is ambiguous. V was shortened by 1 base and J by 6 bases, with 13 bases between the two germline ends. CDR3 length: 14 amino acids. Per the germline V gene, CDR1 is LGHNA and CDR2 is YSLEER. Written as DNA, the CDR3 is TGCGCCAGCAGCCAAGTTCAGAAGTTTGGCGAGCAGTACTTC. Its protein is CASSQVQKFGEQYF.

This clonotype has ten or more counts. The chain employs TRBV6-1 and TRBJ2-5, with 9 nucleotides matching TRBD1. Germline V gene sequence: CDR1 MNHNS, CDR2 SASEGT. V lost 8 bases to trimming and J lost 1 base; unmatched junction nucleotides: 5. CDR3 size: 14 residues. This CDR3 is CASATGGSQETQYF. The DNA for the CDR3 is TGTGCCAGCGCGACAGGGGGGTCCCAAGAGACCCAGTACTTC.

In its sample, this clonotype was seen many times. This chain links TRBV30 with TRBJ1-5, with a tentative D call TRBD1 (6 bases). There are 12 residues in the CDR3. V was cut by 6 bases and J by 7 bases, with 13 bases left in between. CDR1 and CDR2 from the germline V gene are GTSNPN and SVGIG (reference sequence). CDR3 amino acids: CACSRGDQPQHF. The CDR3 DNA is TGTGCCTGTTCAAGGGGGGACCAGCCCCAGCATTTT.

This clonotype has ten or more counts. V gene TRBV30 combines with J gene TRBJ1-1; D gene uncertain. V was cut by 5 bases and J by 2 bases, with 6 bases left in between. The CDR3 is 11 amino acids. The germline gives CDR1 GTSNPN, CDR2 SVGIG (reference sequence). The CDR3 is CAWDTNTEAFF. The CDR3 nucleotides read TGTGCCTGGGACACCAACACTGAAGCTTTCTTT.

Ten or more counts support this clonotype. The chain is built from TRBV20-1 and TRBJ2-1; D possibly uses TRBD1 or TRBD2 (5 bases each). This CDR3 comprises 11 residues. The germline CDR1 and CDR2 sequences are DFQATT and SNEGSKA (reference sequence). V was cut by 4 bases and J by 10 bases, with 11 bases left in between. The CDR3 loop is CSATGRGEQFF. The CDR3 DNA reads TGCAGTGCTACGGGACGCGGCGAGCAGTTCTTC.